The source of this TCR beta chain is a study of glioma-infiltrating T cells after dendritic cell vaccination. Study information: Dendritic cell vaccination trial patients had either newly diagnosed or recurrent glioblastoma. Treatment, given 2003 to 2012, was autologous tumor lysate-pulsed dendritic cell vaccination. Monocyte-derived dendritic cells, cultured approximately 7 days with IL-4 and GM-CSF, were pulsed with autologous tumor lysate.

The repertoire was sequenced with immunoSEQ multiplex PCR; TCRdb's copy has only in-frame clones and lacks some. The table has fewer than 75,000 clones, 70% to 90% seen once. As to time point: after dendritic cell vaccination, including at tumor progression/relapse. As for this clone: As yet, its antigen is unknown.

Findings and caveats of the study: Survival was not directly related to TCR clonality in these patients.

The germline gives CDR1 SGDLS, CDR2 YYNGEE. The CDR3 runs to 14 residues. V lost 4 bases to trimming and J lost 2 bases, with 12 bases between them. The sequencing used blood, collected after dendritic cell vaccination. This chain uses TRBV9 with TRBJ1-2; D might be TRBD1 (5 bases). The sequence was collected from a human donor with glioblastoma. CDR3 protein: CASSPGGGNYGYTF. In nucleotides, the CDR3 is TGTGCCAGCAGCCCCGGGGGGGGGAACTATGGCTACACCTTC.